One and the same sample provided the 32 T cell receptor beta chains below, sequenced in a study of OX40 agonist ivuxolimab in advanced cancers. Assay: immunoSEQ multiplex PCR; the TCRdb copy retains only in-frame clones and omits some. The table lists nearly 110,000 clones, roughly 90% of them singletons. Source: CD4+ or CD8+ T cells sorted from blood, taken in a trial of the OX40 agonist ivuxolimab. The receptors originated from an adult with an advanced solid tumor such as melanoma, head and neck, liver or kidney cancer.

The chain uses TRBV30 and TRBJ2-2, with D possibly being TRBD2 (5 bases). With 4 bases removed from V and 6 bases from J, the gap between germline ends came to 18 bases. Germline assignment: CDR1 GTSNPN and CDR2 SVGIG (reference sequence). This CDR3 has 15 amino acids. The CDR3 DNA reads as TGTGCCTGGAATTTTGCCGGGGTTCGGGCCGGGGAGCTGTTTTTT. Its translation: CAWNFAGVRAGELFF.

The rearrangement uses TRBV15 and TRBJ2-7, with 8 bases identical to TRBD1. This CDR3 region has 16 residues. With V trimmed by 2 bases and J by 2 bases, 8 bases remained unmatched. The germline V gene encodes CDR1 LNHNV and CDR2 YYDKDF (reference sequence). Written as DNA, the CDR3 is TGTGCCACCAGCAGAACCTCAGGGACAGGAGCCTACGAGCAGTACTTC. It encodes CATSRTSGTGAYEQYF.

This sequence joins TRBV4-2 and TRBJ2-2; D possibly corresponds to TRBD1 (6 bases). Trimming shortened V by 5 bases and J by 0 bases, and 16 bases separated the two germline ends. Looked up from germline, CDR1 is LGHNA and CDR2 is YNFKEQ. The CDR3 is 17 amino acids. CDR3: CASSYLLGTSNTGELFF. CDR3 bases: TGTGCCAGCAGCTACCTACTCGGGACATCGAACACCGGGGAGCTGTTTTTT.

The chain has TRBV27 and TRBJ1-2; D remains unclear. V was trimmed by 7 bases and J by 6 bases, leaving 24 bases between them. Germline loops: CDR1 MNHEY, CDR2 SMNVEV (reference sequence). The CDR3 is 16 amino acids. In DNA, the CDR3 is TGTGCCAGCACCCGGGCGGGAGGATGGAGACTAGATGGCTACACCTTC. It yields the protein CASTRAGGWRLDGYTF.

This clone has a handful of counts. This rearrangement joins TRBV5-6 to TRBJ2-1, with 11 bases fitting TRBD2. With V trimmed by 7 bases and J by 3 bases, 9 bases remained unmatched. This CDR3 is built from 16 residues. CDR1 is SGHDT, CDR2 YYEEEE, per germline. The CDR3 here is CASSIRLAGIYNEQFF. The CDR3 nucleotides are TGTGCCAGCTCCATACGACTAGCGGGGATCTACAATGAGCAGTTCTTC.

The gene calls are TRBV19 and TRBJ2-7, with D tentatively TRBD1 (5 bases). The CDR3 sequence is 14 residues long. Trimming took off 4 bases at V and 2 bases at J, with 12 bases between the two ends. The germline CDR1 and CDR2 sequences are LNHDA and SQIVND (reference sequence). The DNA for the CDR3 is TGTGCCAGTAGTAAGCTCGACAGACCCTACGAGCAGTACTTC. This encodes CASSKLDRPYEQYF.

The sample holds one count of this clone. This rearrangement joins TRBV2 to TRBJ2-1; 7 bases map to TRBD2. The trim removed 7 bases at V and 7 bases at J, leaving 10 bases unmatched. This CDR3 region has 14 residues. The germline CDR1 and CDR2 sequences are SNHLY and FYNNEI. The CDR3 loop is CASIRWLAENEQFF. In DNA form, the CDR3 reads TGTGCCAGCATTAGGTGGCTAGCGGAGAATGAGCAGTTCTTC.

The CDR3 protein is CATAGDSYNEQFF. In nucleotides, the CDR3 is TGTGCCACCGCGGGAGATTCCTACAATGAGCAGTTCTTC. V and J are TRBV5-4 and TRBJ2-1; TRBD2 matches at 7 bases. The V gene end was trimmed by 9 bases and the J gene end by 1 base; junction bases not matched to a gene: 4. Germline V gene sequence: CDR1 SGHNT, CDR2 YYREEE (reference sequence). CDR3 length: 13 amino acids.

The J gene is TRBJ2-1, the V gene TRBV4-2, with D tentatively TRBD1 (6 bases). This CDR3 has 17 amino acids. The germline V and J ends were trimmed by 0 bases and 2 bases, with 14 bases remaining between them. CDR1 and CDR2 from the germline V gene are LGHNA and YNFKEQ. The CDR3: CASSQDLGQGPYNEQFF. CDR3 sequence (DNA): TGTGCCAGCAGCCAAGATCTGGGGCAGGGGCCCTACAATGAGCAGTTCTTC.

This clone has a single count. This rearrangement joins TRBV28 to TRBJ2-7; 8 bases agree with TRBD2. With 7 bases clipped from V and 9 bases from J, the junction kept 8 bases outside the gene matches. This CDR3 has 12 amino acids. The germline CDR1 and CDR2 sequences are MDHEN and SYDVKM. Here the CDR3 DNA reads TGTGCCAGCACCTCTTTTCGGGGGGGGCAGTACTTC. It specifies CASTSFRGGQYF.

Here the CDR3 DNA reads TGCGCCAGCAGCCCGGGGGGAAAGTTCGGTGAGACCCAGTACTTC. This codes for CASSPGGKFGETQYF. V is TRBV5-1 and J is TRBJ2-5; 7 nucleotides align to TRBD2. The CDR3 contains 15 residues. The V and J ends lost 4 bases and 5 bases, in that order; junction bases with no gene match: 11. The germline V gene has CDR1 SGHRS and CDR2 YFSETQ.

The chain combines TRBV27 with TRBJ2-7; D is perhaps TRBD2 (6 bases). The CDR3 contains 14 residues. Trimming stripped 0 bases from V and 5 bases from J, with 11 bases between. Germline assignment: CDR1 MNHEY and CDR2 SMNVEV (reference sequence). The chain's CDR3 is CASSLSWGEHEQYF. CDR3 bases: TGTGCCAGCAGTTTATCGTGGGGGGAGCACGAGCAGTACTTC.

V and J are TRBV27 and TRBJ2-1; tentatively, D is TRBD1 or TRBD2 (5 bases each). Per germline, CDR1 MNHEY and CDR2 SMNVEV (reference sequence). The CDR3 length is 16 residues. Trimming left V 5 bases short and J 8 bases short, with 22 bases between. CDR3 nucleotide sequence: TGTGCCAGCAGTACTATTGGACGGGGCGGTAGGGATGAGCAGTTCTTC. Protein product: CASSTIGRGGRDEQFF.

The V and J genes are TRBV11-3 and TRBJ2-7; D gene unclear. This CDR3 is 15 amino acids long. V lost 2 bases and J lost 1, with 12 bases in between. In germline, CDR1 is SGHNT, CDR2 YENEEA. The CDR3 DNA follows: TGTGCCAGCAGCTTAAGGCTACCTTCGTCCTACGAGCAGTACTTC. It translates to CASSLRLPSSYEQYF.

A few counts support this clone. V usage is TRBV6-5 and J usage is TRBJ2-5; tentative D call: TRBD1 (6 bases). V dropped 5 bases and J dropped 5 bases, with 18 bases sitting between them. The CDR3 spans 15 residues. Germline CDR1 reads MNHEY; CDR2 reads SVGAGI. CDR3 amino acids: CASSPQGSMGETQYF. In DNA, the CDR3 is TGTGCCAGCAGTCCGCAGGGGAGTATGGGGGAGACCCAGTACTTC.

This chain's CDR3 is CASSLLTSGTGETQYF. The CDR3 region has the DNA TGTGCCAGCAGCTTGTTGACTAGCGGGACGGGGGAGACCCAGTACTTC. This chain connects TRBV5-8 to TRBJ2-5, with 11 bases identical to TRBD2. Trimming cost V 1 base and J 5 bases; bases outside gene matches: 7. This CDR3 spans 16 amino acids. CDR1 SGHTS and CDR2 YDEGEE come from the germline V gene.

The V and J genes are TRBV27 and TRBJ2-5, with 7 bases that match TRBD2. This CDR3 comprises 14 residues. The germline V gene encodes CDR1 MNHEY and CDR2 SMNVEV (reference sequence). The V and J ends lost 4 bases and 4 bases, in that order; junction bases with no gene match: 6. The CDR3, as DNA: TGTGCCAGCAGTTCCCGACTAGCTCTAGAGACCCAGTACTTC. Protein product: CASSSRLALETQYF.

J is TRBJ1-5 and V is TRBV7-2; D ambiguous. Germline V lookup: CDR1 SGHTA, CDR2 FQGNSA. V lost 5 bases and J 3 bases, leaving 14 bases between the germline ends. CDR3 length equals 15 residues. The DNA of the CDR3 is TGTGCCAGCAGCCCCCGTCGCGGGCCCAATCAGCCCCAGCATTTT. Amino acid sequence: CASSPRRGPNQPQHF.

The rearrangement uses TRBV19 and TRBJ2-7; 8 nucleotides line up with TRBD2. CDR1 is LNHDA and CDR2 is SQIVND in the germline V gene (reference sequence). The J segment lost 4 bases and the V segment lost 7 bases, leaving 12 bases of the junction unmatched. The CDR3 consists of 15 residues. As DNA, the CDR3 is TGTGCCAGTACCCGCGGCCCGGGAGGGGGGTACGAGCAGTACTTC. Translation: CASTRGPGGGYEQYF.

The rearrangement joins TRBV5-4 to TRBJ2-7; 8 bases match TRBD1. V dropped 6 bases and J dropped 3; count of bases not matched to a gene: 14. The germline V gene encodes CDR1 SGHNT and CDR2 YYREEE (reference sequence). The length of the CDR3 is 16 residues. CDR3 bases: TGTGCCAGCACCCCAACCCCGGGCGACAGGGGCTACGAGCAGTACTTC. Its translation is CASTPTPGDRGYEQYF.

The chain carries TRBV12-5 and TRBJ2-1; 14 bases are a match to TRBD2. The germline CDR1 and CDR2 sequences are LGHNT and FRNRAP. The CDR3 spans 18 residues. V shed 2 bases and J 4 bases; nucleotides not matched to a gene: 7. CDR3 DNA sequence: TGTGCTAGTGGTTTGCTATGGACTAGCGGGAGGCAGTACAATGAGCAGTTCTTC. It specifies CASGLLWTSGRQYNEQFF.

With regard to this clone: A read error may account for a junction end that differs from germline. V usage is TRBV7-7 and J usage is TRBJ2-3; 10 bases align to TRBD2. Germline CDR1 and CDR2: SSHAT and FNYEAQ (reference sequence). The CDR3 consists of 16 residues. CDR3 DNA: TGTGCTAGCAGCTTAGCGGGGACTAGCGGCACAGATACGCAGTATTTT. It translates to CASSLAGTSGTDTQYF.

This chain joins TRBV6-6 and TRBJ2-1; TRBD1 matches at 9 bases. The CDR3 extends over 15 amino acids. V lost 6 bases, J lost 6 bases, and 9 bases stayed unmatched. The germline V gene has CDR1 MNHNY and CDR2 SVGAGI (reference sequence). This CDR3 reads CASSRTGAQVNEQFF. The CDR3 coding sequence is TGTGCCAGCAGCCGGACAGGGGCCCAGGTCAATGAGCAGTTCTTC.

A few counts support this clone. This chain connects TRBV19 to TRBJ2-7; D is unresolved. V lost 6 bases, J lost 5 bases, and 11 bases lay in between. This CDR3 has 12 residues. Per germline, CDR1 LNHDA and CDR2 SQIVND (reference sequence). The CDR3 spells CASSRNENEQYF. CDR3 DNA: TGTGCCAGTAGCCGAAACGAGAACGAGCAGTACTTC.

The rearrangement links TRBV7-9 to TRBJ2-1, with D tentatively TRBD2 (6 bases). Trimming pared 0 bases from V and 5 bases from J, leaving 17 bases between. Germline-derived CDR1 and CDR2 are SEHNR and FQNEAQ (reference sequence). CDR3 length: 17 amino acids. Here the CDR3 reads CASSLAYSRELHNEQFF. CDR3 in DNA: TGTGCCAGCAGCTTAGCCTATTCCCGGGAGCTCCACAATGAGCAGTTCTTC.

The chain couples TRBV5-4 to TRBJ2-5; TRBD2 might be the D (6 bases). CDR1 is SGHNT and CDR2 is YYREEE in the germline V gene (reference sequence). V lost 1 base and J 1 base, leaving 8 bases between the germline ends. This CDR3 is built from 14 residues. The CDR3 bases are TGTGCCAGCAGCTTGAACGGGGGCCAAGAGACCCAGTACTTC. Amino acids: CASSLNGGQETQYF.

The V gene is TRBV7-8, the J gene TRBJ1-3; D is perhaps TRBD1 (6 bases). There are 17 residues in the CDR3. The ends were cut back, 1 base at V and 0 bases at J, with 13 bases in the middle. CDR1 SGHVS and CDR2 FQNEAQ come from the germline V gene. CDR3 loop: CASSLGATGDSGNTIYF. The CDR3 nucleotides are TGTGCCAGCAGCTTAGGTGCGACAGGAGACTCTGGAAACACCATATATTTT.

The rearrangement joins TRBV14 to TRBJ2-3, with a tentative D call TRBD2 (5 bases). V was cut by 1 base and J by 0 bases, with 8 bases left in between. From germline, CDR1 is SGHDN and CDR2 FVKESK. CDR3 length: 15 residues. Written as DNA, the CDR3 is TGTGCCAGCAGCCAAGCCCGGACTAGCACAGATACGCAGTATTTT. Translating gives CASSQARTSTDTQYF.

The chain links TRBV13 to TRBJ1-2; D is perhaps TRBD1 (5 bases). Germline V CDR1 and CDR2: PRHDT, FYEKMQ (reference sequence). This CDR3 is 16 amino acids long. V lost 4 bases and J lost 0, with 15 bases in between. Here the CDR3 reads CASSSRGRAANYGYTF. The CDR3 nucleotides are TGTGCCAGCAGCTCTAGGGGAAGAGCGGCTAACTATGGCTACACCTTC.

The J gene is TRBJ2-7, the V gene TRBV11-2, with a possible D match to TRBD2 (6 bases). The CDR3 runs to 13 residues. Germline V gene lookup returns CDR1 SGHAT and CDR2 FQNNGV. V was pared by 6 bases and J by 3 bases, with 12 bases between. The CDR3 spells CASSFAGGYEQYF. The CDR3 DNA sequence: TGTGCCAGCAGTTTTGCCGGGGGCTACGAGCAGTACTTC.

This chain uses TRBV29-1 with TRBJ2-1, with a weak D call TRBD1 (6 bases). V lost 6 bases and J lost 9, with 18 bases in between. Per the germline V gene, CDR1 is SQVTM and CDR2 is ANQGSEA. The CDR3 runs to 13 residues. CDR3 protein: CSVAVQGNLEQFF. In DNA, the CDR3 is TGCAGCGTGGCGGTTCAGGGGAATCTTGAGCAGTTCTTC.

In DNA, the CDR3 is TGTGCCAGTACTGGAGTAGGGAATAGCAATCAGCCCCAGCATTTT. This gives the protein CASTGVGNSNQPQHF. The rearrangement uses TRBV19 and TRBJ1-5; no reliable D call. CDR1 is LNHDA and CDR2 is SQIVND in the germline V gene (reference sequence). CDR3 length: 15 residues. V lost 7 bases, J lost 0 bases, and 13 bases lay in between.